This section outlines one T cell receptor (beta chain) sequence together with its context. The CDR3 covers 12 residues. V lost 0 bases, J lost 5 bases, and 5 bases lay in between. Germline V gene data show CDR1 as ENHRY and CDR2 as SYGVKD. These data come from a study of blood T cell repertoires in COVID-19. Study information: Acute and convalescent COVID-19 specimens originated in the United States, Italy and Spain. T cells, B-cell-depleted T cells, or PBMCs provided the cDNA or gDNA that served as material.

Methods used by the authors: For nucleated cells, counts were estimated from reference gene primer amplification. This table comes from immunoSEQ multiplex PCR, and its TCRdb copy is limited to in-frame clones, with some not included. That table is the source of V, J and clone size, and D and trimming were worked out from the DNA. The sample lists 150,000 to 200,000 clones, 70% to 90% seen once, with around 2.6% in the top ten. The rearrangement joins TRBV10-3 to TRBJ2-7; possible D gene TRBD2, 5 bases. Material for sequencing was peripheral blood. This sequence originates from a man in his forties with active or convalescent COVID-19. CDR3 sequence (DNA): TGTGCCATCAGTGAGTCGACTAACGAGCAGTACTTC. Its translation is CAISESTNEQYF.